This T cell receptor beta chain was retrieved from a study of cytomegalovirus exposure and HLA in healthy donors. The primer mix had 60 Vbeta and 13 Jbeta primers. Data came from immunoSEQ multiplex PCR; TCRdb stores just in-frame clones and leaves some out. This sample's table reports over 150,000 clones. Sequencing was carried out using PBMCs. The TCR originated in a boy between 10 and 17 years old in good health and CMV-seronegative.

CDR3 DNA sequence: TGTGCCAGCAAATACGGGGGGGCCACAGAGACCCAGTACTTC. Its protein product is CASKYGGATETQYF. The J gene is TRBJ2-5, the V gene TRBV6-5; 8 nucleotides line up with TRBD2. Looked up from germline, CDR1 is MNHEY and CDR2 is SVGAGI. The CDR3 is 14 amino acids. V gave up 7 bases and J gave up 4 bases; unmatched junction bases: 8.